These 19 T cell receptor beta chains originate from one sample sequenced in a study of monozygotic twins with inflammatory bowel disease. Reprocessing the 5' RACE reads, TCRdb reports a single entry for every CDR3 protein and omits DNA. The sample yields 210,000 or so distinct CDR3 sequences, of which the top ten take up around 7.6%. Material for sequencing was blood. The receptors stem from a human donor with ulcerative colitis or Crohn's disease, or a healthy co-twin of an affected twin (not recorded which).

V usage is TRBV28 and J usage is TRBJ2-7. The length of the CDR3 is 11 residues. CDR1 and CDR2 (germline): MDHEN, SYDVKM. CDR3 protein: CASSSGSEQYF.

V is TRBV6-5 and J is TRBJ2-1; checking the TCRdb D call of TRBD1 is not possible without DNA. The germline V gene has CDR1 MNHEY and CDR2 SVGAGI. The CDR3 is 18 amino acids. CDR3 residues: CASSYSAGGLSSYNEQFF.

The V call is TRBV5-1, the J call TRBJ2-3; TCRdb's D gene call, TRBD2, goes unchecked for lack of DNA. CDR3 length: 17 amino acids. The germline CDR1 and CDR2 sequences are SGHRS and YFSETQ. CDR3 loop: CASRFSTLTESTDTQYF.

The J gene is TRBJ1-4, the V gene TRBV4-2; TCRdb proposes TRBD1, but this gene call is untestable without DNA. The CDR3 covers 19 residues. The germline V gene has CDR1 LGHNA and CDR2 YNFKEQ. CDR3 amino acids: CASSGTYRDRGTTNEKLFF.

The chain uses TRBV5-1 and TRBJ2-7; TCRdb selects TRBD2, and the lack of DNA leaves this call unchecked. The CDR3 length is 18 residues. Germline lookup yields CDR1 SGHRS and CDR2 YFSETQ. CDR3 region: CASSLAAFWEAANYEQYF.

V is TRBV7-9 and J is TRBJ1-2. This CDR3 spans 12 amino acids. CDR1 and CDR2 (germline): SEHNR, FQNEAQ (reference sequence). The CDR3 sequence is CASSLERHGYTF.

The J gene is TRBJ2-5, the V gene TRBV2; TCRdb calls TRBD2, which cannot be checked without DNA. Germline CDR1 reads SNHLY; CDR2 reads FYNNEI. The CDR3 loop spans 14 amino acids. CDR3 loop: CARGTSGGQETQYF. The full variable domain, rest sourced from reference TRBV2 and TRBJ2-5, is EPEVTQTPSHQVTQMGQEVILRCVPISNHLYFYWYRQILGQKVEFLVSFYNNEISEKSEIFDDQFSVERPDGSNFTLKIRSTKLEDSAMYFCARGTSGGQETQYFGPGTRLLVL.

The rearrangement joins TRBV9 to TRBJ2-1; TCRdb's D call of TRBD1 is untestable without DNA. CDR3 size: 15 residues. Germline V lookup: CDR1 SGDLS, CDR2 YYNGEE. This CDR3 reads CVSSVGGGLYNEQFF.

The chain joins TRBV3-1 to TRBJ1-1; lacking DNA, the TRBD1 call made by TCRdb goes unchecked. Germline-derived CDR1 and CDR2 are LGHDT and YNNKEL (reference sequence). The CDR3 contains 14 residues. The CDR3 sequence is CASSNWTGGTEAFF. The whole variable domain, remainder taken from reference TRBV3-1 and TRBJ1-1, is DTAVSQTPKYLVTQMGNDKSIKCEQNLGHDTMYWYKQDSKKFLKIMFSYNNKELIINETVPNRFSPKSPDKAHLNLHINSLELGDSAVYFCASSNWTGGTEAFFGQGTRLTVV.

CDR3 sequence reads: CASSPAPGLTEAFF. The rearrangement links TRBV11-2 to TRBJ1-1; the TRBD1 assignment by TCRdb is unverifiable without DNA. The CDR3 has 14 residues. CDR1 SGHAT and CDR2 FQNNGV come from the germline V gene.

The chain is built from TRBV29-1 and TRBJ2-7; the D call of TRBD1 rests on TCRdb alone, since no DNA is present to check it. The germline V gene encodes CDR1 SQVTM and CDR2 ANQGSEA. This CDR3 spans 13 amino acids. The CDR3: CSVEEGTVYEQYF.

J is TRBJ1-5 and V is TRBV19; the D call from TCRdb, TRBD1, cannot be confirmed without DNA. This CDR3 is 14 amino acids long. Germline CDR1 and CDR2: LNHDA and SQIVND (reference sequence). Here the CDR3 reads CASSPSGVGQPQHF.

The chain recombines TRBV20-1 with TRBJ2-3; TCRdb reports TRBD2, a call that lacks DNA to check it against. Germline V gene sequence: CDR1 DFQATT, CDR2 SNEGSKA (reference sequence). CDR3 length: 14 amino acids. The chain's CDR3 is CSARRLAVTDTQYF.

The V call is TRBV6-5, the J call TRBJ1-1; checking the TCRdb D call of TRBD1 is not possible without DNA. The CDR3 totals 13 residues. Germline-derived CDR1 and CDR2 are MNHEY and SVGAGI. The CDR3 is CASSYNGAGEAFF.

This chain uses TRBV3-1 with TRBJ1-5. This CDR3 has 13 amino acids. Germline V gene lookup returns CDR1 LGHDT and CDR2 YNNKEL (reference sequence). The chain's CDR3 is CASSQAVNQPQHF.

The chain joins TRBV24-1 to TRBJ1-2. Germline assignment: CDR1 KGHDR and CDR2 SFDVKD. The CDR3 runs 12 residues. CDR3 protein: CATSEPRRGYTF.

The CDR3 loop reads CASSLGQFYNEQFF. The V and J genes are TRBV5-1 and TRBJ2-1. This CDR3 region has 14 residues. Germline CDR1 is SGHRS and CDR2 is YFSETQ.

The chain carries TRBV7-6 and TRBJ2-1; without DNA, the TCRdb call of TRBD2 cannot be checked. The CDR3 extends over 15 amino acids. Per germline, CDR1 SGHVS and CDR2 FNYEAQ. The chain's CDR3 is CASRTEEGGYNEQFF.

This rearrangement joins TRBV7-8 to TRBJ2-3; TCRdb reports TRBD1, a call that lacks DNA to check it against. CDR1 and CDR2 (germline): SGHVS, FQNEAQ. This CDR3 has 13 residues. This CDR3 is CASTGEGTDTQYF.